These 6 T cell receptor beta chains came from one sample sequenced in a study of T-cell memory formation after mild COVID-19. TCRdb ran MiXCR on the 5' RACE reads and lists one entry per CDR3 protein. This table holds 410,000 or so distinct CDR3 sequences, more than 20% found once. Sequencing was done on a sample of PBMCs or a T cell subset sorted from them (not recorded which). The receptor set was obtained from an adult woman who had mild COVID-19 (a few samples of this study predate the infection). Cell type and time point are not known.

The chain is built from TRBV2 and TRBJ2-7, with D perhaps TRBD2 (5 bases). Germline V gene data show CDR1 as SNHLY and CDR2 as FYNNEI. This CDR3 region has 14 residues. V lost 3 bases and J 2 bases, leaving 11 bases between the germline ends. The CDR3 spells CASSESSVTYEQYF. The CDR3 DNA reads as TGTGCCAGCAGTGAGAGTAGCGTCACCTACGAGCAGTACTTC.

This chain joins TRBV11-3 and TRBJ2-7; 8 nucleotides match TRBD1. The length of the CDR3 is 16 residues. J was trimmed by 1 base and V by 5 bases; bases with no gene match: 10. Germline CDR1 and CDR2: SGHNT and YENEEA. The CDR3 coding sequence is TGTGCCAGCAGCGATCGAGGAGGACAGGGATCCTACGAGCAGTACTTC. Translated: CASSDRGGQGSYEQYF.

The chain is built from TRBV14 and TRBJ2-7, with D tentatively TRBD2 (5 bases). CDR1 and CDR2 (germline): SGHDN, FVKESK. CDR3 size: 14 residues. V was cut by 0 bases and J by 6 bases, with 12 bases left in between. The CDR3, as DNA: TGTGCCAGCAGCCAAGAAAGAGGGCTTTCCGAGCAGTACTTC. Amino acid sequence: CASSQERGLSEQYF. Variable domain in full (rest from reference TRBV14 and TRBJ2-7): EAGVTQFPSHSVIEKGQTVTLRCDPISGHDNLYWYRRVMGKEIKFLLHFVKESKQDESGMPNNRFLAERTGGTYSTLKVQPAELEDSGVYFCASSQERGLSEQYFGPGTRLTVT.

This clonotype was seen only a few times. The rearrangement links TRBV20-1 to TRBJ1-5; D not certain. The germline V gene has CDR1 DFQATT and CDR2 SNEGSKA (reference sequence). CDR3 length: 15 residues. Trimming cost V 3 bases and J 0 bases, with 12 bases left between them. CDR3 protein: CSASPATDSNQPQHF. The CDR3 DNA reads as TGCAGTGCTAGCCCGGCGACGGATAGCAATCAGCCCCAGCATTTT.

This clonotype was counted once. In nucleotides, the CDR3 is TGCGCCAGCAGCACGGGTGGGACTAGCAGATACGAGCAGTACTTC. Translating gives CASSTGGTSRYEQYF. This chain connects TRBV5-1 to TRBJ2-7, with TRBD2 matching over 9 bases. The CDR3 is 15 residues long. Germline trimming cut 4 bases from V and 4 bases from J; bases unmatched to any gene: 9. Germline V gene data show CDR1 as SGHRS and CDR2 as YFSETQ.

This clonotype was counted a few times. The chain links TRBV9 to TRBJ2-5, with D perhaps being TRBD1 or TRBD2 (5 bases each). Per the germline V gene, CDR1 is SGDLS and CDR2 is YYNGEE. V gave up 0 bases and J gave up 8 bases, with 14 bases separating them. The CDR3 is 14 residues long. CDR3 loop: CASSVDGTPETQYF. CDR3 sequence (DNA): TGTGCCAGCAGCGTAGACGGGACCCCGGAAACCCAGTACTTC.